The source of this TCR beta chain is a study of T cell repertoires in cytomegalovirus infection. About the research overall: Used in the study were CMV epitopes, some recently identified and HLA-C-restricted, others well-studied and HLA-B-restricted.

The CDR3 is made up of 14 amino acids. V was trimmed by 2 bases and J by 3 bases, leaving 11 bases between them. Germline values: CDR1 MDHEN, CDR2 SYDVKM. TCRdb independently ran MiXCR on the reads; one entry per CDR3 protein. The sample contains 750,000 to 900,000 distinct CDR3 sequences, 29% of which appear only once. Concerning this clonotype: Its specificity is not known.

V gene TRBV28 combines with J gene TRBJ2-7, with a weak D call TRBD2 (5 bases). The receptor was isolated from a human donor in good health (CMV status not recorded). Some clones in this sample may be carry-over from other donors' samples. Sequenced material: cultured CD8+ T cells from PBMCs, taken from culture after CMV antigen stimulation. In nucleotides, the CDR3 is TGTGCCAGCAGTTTACCGGGGAAGGGCTACGAGCAGTACTTC. It yields the protein CASSLPGKGYEQYF.